These 11 T cell receptor beta chains originate from one sample sequenced in a study of blood T cells in healthy people across ages. A second about 7 to 12 cycle PCR used barcoded and J-beta primers. TCRdb re-analysed the 5' RACE reads in MiXCR, keeping a single row per CDR3 protein. The repertoire consists of some 730,000 distinct CDR3 sequences, with 22% occurring once and the leading ten covering approximately 20%. The material sequenced was blood. All receptors derive from a man aged 65 to 79 in good health.

This clonotype was seen a handful of times. The junction and the germline gene differ at one end; a read error may be behind it. The chain is built from TRBV9 and TRBJ2-1, with 10 bases that match TRBD2. CDR1 is SGDLS, CDR2 YYNGEE, per germline. This CDR3 contains 18 residues. The CDR3 region has the DNA TGTGTCAGCAGCGTGGACCCGGGTGGGGGACTAGCGAACAATGAGCAGTTCTTC. This translates into CVSSVDPGGGLANNEQFF.

The V gene is TRBV12-3 or TRBV12-4, the J gene TRBJ1-5, with D possibly matching TRBD1 (6 bases). This CDR3 is 15 amino acids long. Trimming cost V 5 bases and J 6 bases, with 17 bases left between them. For the CDR3, the DNA is TGTGCCAGCAGTCCACTAGGGACATGGAGTCAGCCCCAGCATTTT. Amino acid sequence: CASSPLGTWSQPQHF.

This clonotype appeared a few times. The chain is built from TRBV29-1 and TRBJ2-5; the D call may be TRBD1 or TRBD2 (6 bases each). The J call may be faulty, since TRBJ2-1 better matches the DNA end. The CDR3 runs to 13 residues. Germline loops: CDR1 SQVTM, CDR2 ANQGSEA. The CDR3 coding sequence is TGCAGCGTTGGGGGGGCGGTTTACAATGAGCAGTTCTTC. It yields the protein CSVGGAVYNEQFF.

On this clonotype itself: This sequence may be a read error, since a much larger clone differs from it by one base. The chain couples TRBV5-1 to TRBJ2-1; maybe TRBD1 (6 bases). Germline CDR1 reads SGHRS; CDR2 reads YFSETQ. This CDR3 has 14 residues. DNA for the CDR3: TGCGCCAGCAGCTCTGGACAGTATAAGGAGACCCAGCACTTC. Translating it yields CASSSGQYKETQHF.

The chain recombines TRBV5-1 with TRBJ2-5; 7 bases fit TRBD2. The CDR3 is 13 amino acids. The V gene end was trimmed by 6 bases and the J gene end by 1 base; junction bases not matched to a gene: 3. In germline, CDR1 is SGHRS, CDR2 YFSETQ. In DNA form, the CDR3 reads TGCGCCAGCAAACGGGGGGTCCAAGAGACCCAGTACTTC. Residues: CASKRGVQETQYF.

The chain joins TRBV30 to TRBJ2-1; 10 positions agree with TRBD2. Germline-derived CDR1 and CDR2 are GTSNPN and SVGIG (reference sequence). The junction had 3 bases not matched to a gene; V was cut back by 3 bases and J by 4 bases. The CDR3 has 14 amino acids. The CDR3 reads CAWRRTSGYNEQFF. CDR3 DNA: TGTGCCTGGAGAAGGACTAGCGGTTACAATGAGCAGTTCTTC.

Concerning this clonotype: It may be a read error: a sequence one base away is much more abundant. V usage is TRBV5-6 and J usage is TRBJ2-2, with D maybe TRBD2 (5 bases). Germline assignment: CDR1 SGHDT and CDR2 YYEEEE. CDR3 size: 14 residues. CDR3 protein: CASSLGEHTGEMFF. The CDR3 DNA follows: TGTGCCAGCAGCTTGGGAGAGCACACCGGGGAGATGTTTTTT.

The J gene is TRBJ2-7, the V gene TRBV6-2 or TRBV6-3, with 7 bases identical to TRBD1. The CDR3 runs 13 residues. The trim removed 7 bases at V and 1 base at J, leaving 4 bases unmatched. Germline V CDR1 and CDR2: MNHEY, SVGEGT. This CDR3 reads CASTPGQSYEQYF. As DNA, the CDR3 is TGTGCCAGCACCCCGGGACAGTCCTACGAGCAGTACTTC.

This clonotype was detected only a few times. The chain combines TRBV6-2 or TRBV6-3 with TRBJ2-1; 13 bases map to TRBD2. CDR3 length equals 15 residues. The junction had 9 bases not matched to a gene; V was cut back by 9 bases and J by 7 bases. Germline-derived CDR1 and CDR2 are MNHEY and SVGEGT. The CDR3 coding sequence is TGTGCCAGTGGACTAGCGGGAGCTATGGAGAATGAGCAGTTCTTC. This gives the protein CASGLAGAMENEQFF.

This chain joins TRBV19 and TRBJ2-1; no definite D call. Germline V gene sequence: CDR1 LNHDA, CDR2 SQIVND (reference sequence). The CDR3 loop spans 15 amino acids. Trimming took 1 base from V and 0 from J, leaving 7 bases between them. CDR3 bases: TGTGCCAGTAGTATAGGGGCAGCCTCCTACAATGAGCAGTTCTTC. This encodes CASSIGAASYNEQFF.

This clonotype was seen a handful of times. A junction boundary mismatches the germline segment, possibly from a read error. CDR3 sequence: CASSLLLVRESGEPFF. CDR3 sequence (DNA): TGTGCCAGCAGCTTACTCTTGGTACGGGAATCCGGGGAGCCGTTTTTT. The chain has TRBV7-6 and TRBJ2-2; D may be TRBD2 (5 bases). The CDR3 loop spans 16 amino acids. CDR1 and CDR2 (germline): SGHVS, FNYEAQ.